The TCR beta chain described here comes from a study of OX40 agonist ivuxolimab in advanced cancers. Study-wide context: Treatment received earlier with anti-PD-1, anti-PD-L1 or anti-CTLA-4 agents was allowed, and 40% had some. There were three patients with partial responses, one having hepatocellular carcinoma and two cutaneous melanoma.

The data were produced by immunoSEQ multiplex PCR, yet TCRdb's version contains in-frame clones alone and is incomplete. This repertoire shows 75,000 to 100,000 clones, roughly 91% found once; its top ten account for about 0.76%. Study-wide results and caveats: Among the lowest levels of clonal expansion were found in partial responders at 0.1-3.0 mg/kg. Compared with CD4+, CD8+ T cells on average had more expanded clones.

The trim removed 1 base at V and 5 bases at J, leaving 4 bases unmatched. CDR3 size: 14 residues. Germline V gene sequence: CDR1 SGHNT, CDR2 YYREEE (reference sequence). In regard to this clone: The antigen remains undetermined.

The sequences come from CD4+ or CD8+ T cells sorted from blood, collected in a trial of the OX40 agonist ivuxolimab. The chain employs TRBV5-4 and TRBJ2-7; 9 nucleotides line up with TRBD1. The clonotype was recovered from an adult with an advanced solid tumor such as melanoma, head and neck, liver or kidney cancer. The CDR3 loop reads CASSLTGGFHEQYF. The CDR3 DNA is TGTGCCAGCAGCTTGACAGGGGGCTTCCACGAGCAGTACTTC.